The sample holds a few counts of the clone carrying this TCR beta chain. Germline V gene data show CDR1 as SQVTM and CDR2 as ANQGSEA. The CDR3 covers 13 residues. The V gene lost 7 bases and the J gene lost 2 bases, with 13 bases spanning the gap. This record comes from a study of blood T cell repertoires in COVID-19. Study details: Sources were T cells, B-cell-depleted T cells, or PBMCs; the material itself was cDNA or gDNA.

How the authors handled the data: Estimation of nucleated cell counts was performed using reference gene primer amplification. The protocol was immunoSEQ multiplex PCR, while the TCRdb copy is restricted to in-frame clones and leaves out a portion. Clone size and V and J calls were adopted from that table, with D and trimming inferred from the DNA. The sample has some 200,000 clones, 82% seen once. This sequence originates from a woman aged 70-85 years with COVID-19, enrolled during active disease. The sample comprised peripheral blood. The chain uses TRBV29-1 and TRBJ2-3; maybe TRBD1 (5 bases). DNA for the CDR3: TGCAGCGCCGGAAGGGGCATCACAGATACGCAGTATTTT. This sequence encodes CSAGRGITDTQYF.